This T cell receptor beta chain emerged from a study of cytomegalovirus exposure and HLA in healthy donors (dated 2017 in TCRdb). Regarding the research as a whole: An earlier analysis of roughly 500 of the donors reported approximately 260 Gb of sequence data and around 110 million unique TCR beta sequences obtained from approximately 180 million T cells. Approximately 310 gigabases of sequencing data and roughly 80 million unique TCR sequences made up an early release that covered several hundred HLA-typed donors. Of the roughly 400 genotyped donors, less than 90% were placed in the genetic ancestry cluster associated with self-reported Caucasian donors. The aim of the study was to test whether cataloging public T cell receptors could identify signatures of past pathogen exposure. Using immunosequencing, the study profiled T cell repertoires from fewer than 850 subjects and related those repertoires to cytomegalovirus serostatus. Along with the approximately 670-subject first cohort, a separate validation cohort of over a hundred different subjects was used. To predict cytomegalovirus infection status, the study brought together high-throughput TCR immunosequencing, statistical association of individual TCRs with disease status, and machine learning. A later analysis re-examined previously published TCR beta repertoires from 610 or so donors and added high-resolution HLA genotyping to investigate patterns of TCR occurrence. In the later analysis, no new phenotypic data were used to find candidate immune exposures; instead, reliance was placed on TCR beta sequences and their occurrence across donors. In an earlier analysis of around 540 of the donors, high-throughput TCR beta sequencing was used to judge whether each TCR beta V gene segment behaved as functional or pseudogenic. Donor age, sex, ethnicity and CMV serostatus were compiled together with the repertoire data. Genome-wide SNP genotypes for about 55% of the roughly 670 donors were used in a later genetic analysis, which treated that subset as a discovery cohort. Every discovery cohort repertoire had been produced on one sequencing platform. HLA typing included class I and class II loci at four-digit resolution. Typing coverage varied by locus: about 620-630 donors for A, B, C, DRB1 and DQB1; roughly 500 for DQA1; 600 to 610 for DPA1; roughly 450 for DPB1. Roughly five DR-DQ haplotypes were handled as single units for association and clustering because linkage in the cohort was strong. On average, approximately 250,000 unique TCR beta nucleotide sequences were sequenced per donor among 398 genotyped donors of the cohort, with around 19% of those sequences being non-productive.

The cohort comprised more than 550 healthy bone marrow donors. All cohort members were sampled while nominally healthy, although unrecorded immune exposures were likely present. The donor tested CMV seronegative and was one of the 352 seronegative cohort members. Every donor gave a peripheral blood sample, and the peripheral blood mononuclear cells from that sample were used for TCR beta sequencing. Genomic DNA was extracted from the blood cell samples with the Qiagen DNeasy Blood Extraction Kit. The library came from the immunoSEQ multiplex PCR assay. For the multiplex PCR, a mixture combining 60 forward primers for TCR Vbeta segments and 13 reverse primers for TCR Jbeta segments was used. The CDR3 region of rearranged TCR beta genes was amplified from genomic DNA with a multiplex PCR assay. The amplified TCR beta libraries were sequenced on the Illumina HiSeq System as 87-base-pair reads. The study's own analysis went as follows. Across the 500 to 850 repertoires, a later analysis counted approximately 83 million unique TCR beta chains, 9.5 million to 12 million of which were shared by at least two donors. Raw reads were error-corrected and collapsed into unique sequences by a nearest-neighbor algorithm in which closely related sequences were merged to remove PCR and sequencing errors. V, D and J gene segments were assigned by aligning CDR3 sequences to IMGT reference sequences. For a sequence to be retained, a match of at least six nucleotides was required to both a V gene segment and a J gene segment. A rearrangement was called productive if the CDR3 had no stop codons and remained in frame with V and J, and every other rearrangement was called non-productive. Following IMGT convention, CDR3 was defined as the stretch from the second conserved V-encoded cysteine up to the conserved J-encoded phenylalanine. In an earlier analysis of around 600 of the donors, sequences lacking an unambiguous match to a single V gene segment were excluded. In an earlier analysis of around 600 of the donors, V segments were called functional above 56.7% productive rearrangements and were called segregating when the between-donor standard deviation exceeded 5%. A statistical classification framework was built to diagnose cytomegalovirus status from the catalog of TCR beta chain sequences. In a later analysis, V and J genes were assigned by comparing TCR nucleotide sequences against IMGT/GENE-DB human TR gene sequences. Using the TCRdist pipeline, a later analysis assigned CDR3 sequences along with most-parsimonious VDJ recombination scenarios. In a later analysis, each TCR beta chain was defined by its CDR3 amino acid sequence together with its V-gene family, and reads lacking a unique V-gene family were excluded. To address suspected cross-contamination and a sequencing artifact, a later analysis removed around 600 highly shared, low-generation-probability nucleotide sequences. In a later analysis, a clonal expansion index for each public chain was calculated from normalized within-repertoire ranks of inferred template counts. In a later analysis, generation probabilities were computed with a VDJ recombination model fitted to out-of-frame rearrangements, and the resulting probabilities were checked against IGoR. A later analysis scored TCR-TCR, TCR-HLA and TCR-CMV co-occurrence with hypergeometric tests, applying a repertoire-size bias correction to TCR pairs. False discovery rates were estimated in a later analysis by permuting HLA or CMV assignments 20 times. In a later analysis, co-occurring TCRs were grouped with DBSCAN, and TCRdist sequence similarity was added when clustering was performed within HLA-allele-positive subsets. For co-occurrence clustering, repertoires with fewer than 30,000 or more than 120,000 public chains were excluded, along with 5 or 6 repertoires with anomalous nucleotide sharing. Held by TCRdb, this immuneACCESS table contains in-frame sequences only and omits some clones. Under half of the omission traces to an unresolved V gene where checked; the cause of the rest is unknown. That table furnishes V, J and clone size, whereas the DNA furnished D and trimming. The sample table on file contains about 70,000 clones. The ten top clones hold under 2% of the sample.

In the case of this clone: This receptor's antigen is unknown.

Beyond this particular receptor, the publication reports: A later analysis reported that several top co-occurrence clusters appeared linked to parvovirus B19, influenza, CMV and Epstein-Barr virus. In a later analysis, HLA-associated TCR beta chains were found to be more clonally expanded and to have lower generation probabilities than equally common non-associated chains. Immune exposure information for the cohort was limited to CMV serostatus. The authors suggested that the approach could potentially be generalized to other disease states and immunological phenotypes. This cohort had only TCR beta chains sequenced, and the lack of alpha or paired-chain data limited which features could be detected. Because counts were too low, 15 to 20 rarely observed V segments, including chromosome 9 orphons, were excluded from the earlier analysis of under 650 of the donors. Cytomegalovirus status was reported to be diagnosed by the classifier with high specificity and sensitivity in both the original and validation cohorts. A few of the identified cytomegalovirus-associated TCR beta chains were confirmed in vitro to be specific for cytomegalovirus antigens. When HLA alleles, especially DR and DQ, strongly co-occurred, attributing TCR associations to individual alleles was difficult. A further reported finding was that TCR beta sequences accurately predicted the HLA-A and HLA-B alleles for most subjects in the first cohort. The study gave a list of about 160 TCR beta chains associated with cytomegalovirus. Because HLA typing was missing for some donors at each locus, association tests included only the typed subset. A later analysis associated 15,000 to 20,000 TCR beta sequences with specific HLA alleles at a false discovery rate of 0.05. In a later analysis, the rate of TCR association differed among HLA loci, with DRB1 alleles having the most associated TCRs and HLA-C alleles having the fewest. Linkage disequilibrium might explain the correlated functional status among segregating V segments, but an unknown experimental factor could not be ruled out. A group of highly shared sequence variants was considered likely to be a technical artifact of the sequencing pipeline. Sequencing depth was assumed to be roughly uniform across donors in the presence/absence analyses, though that assumption may not hold. A later analysis found that most CMV-associated TCR beta chains appeared HLA-restricted, with HLA associations seemingly driven largely by CMV exposure. According to a later genetic analysis, donors in an Asian-associated ancestry cluster had fewer N-insertions in productive TCRs than the approximately 700-donor mean. While some public TCRs were present in many individuals, most TCR sequences turned up only very rarely across donors. In a later genetic analysis, a missense DCLRE1C variant was associated with V-gene and J-gene trimming of TCR beta chains, and the association was replicated in an independent cohort. In an earlier analysis of approximately 600 of the donors, most TCR beta V segments were observed in productive rearrangements about 90% or about 30% of the time, broadly matching IMGT annotations.

The source of this sequence is a woman aged 25-40 years in good health and CMV-seronegative. Material for sequencing was PBMCs.

The CDR3 reads as follows: CASSSGPRGTEAFF. The bases read TGTGCCAGCAGTTCCGGACCGAGGGGGACTGAAGCTTTCTTT. The sequence links TRBV27 to TRBJ1-1, with a weak D call of TRBD1 (6 bases match). The cysteine opens and the phenylalanine closes a CDR3 of 14 amino acids. Of the read, only the CDR3 DNA is kept; its 42 bases are in frame from base 1. V gives up 4 bases and J gives up 5 bases, and the segment between their germline ends measures 14 bases. The germline V gene (reference sequence) gives CDR1 as MNHEY and CDR2 as SMNVEV.